The sample holds one count of the clone carrying this T cell receptor (beta chain). As yet, its antigen is unknown. With 5 bases clipped from V and 0 bases from J, the junction kept 3 bases outside the gene matches. CDR3 length: 15 residues. Germline CDR1 MNHNY, CDR2 SVGAGI (reference sequence). The data are from a study of OX40 agonist ivuxolimab in advanced cancers. Overall study findings and caveats: Clonal expansion was seen in CD4+ and CD8+ blood T cells by week 6 at 0.1 to 3.0 mg/kg.

Profiling relied on immunoSEQ multiplex PCR, and the TCRdb table lists in-frame clones only, not all of them. The sample has 75,000 or so clones; roughly 86% are singletons. This material consisted of CD4+ or CD8+ T cells sorted from blood, taken in a trial of the OX40 agonist ivuxolimab. The clonotype was recovered from an adult with an advanced solid tumor such as melanoma, head and neck, liver or kidney cancer. The gene calls are TRBV6-6 and TRBJ1-3; 8 nucleotides align to TRBD1. DNA for the CDR3: TGTGCCAGCAGTCTAACAGGGGGCTCTGGAAACACCATATATTTT. Translated: CASSLTGGSGNTIYF.